A few counts support the clone carrying this TCR beta chain. Its cognate antigen is unknown. PCR was performed using 60 Vbeta and 13 Jbeta primers. Profiling relied on immunoSEQ multiplex PCR, and the TCRdb table lists in-frame clones only, not all of them. Counted here are 90,000 to 150,000 clones, 74% occurring once; the ten biggest clones make up under 14%. At the time of sampling, donors were nominally healthy, though unrecorded immune exposures were likely. This CDR3 spans 17 amino acids. CDR1 is SGDLS, CDR2 YYNGEE, per germline. The germline V and J ends were trimmed by 0 bases and 2 bases, with 16 bases remaining between them. The data belong to a study of cytomegalovirus exposure and HLA in healthy donors. About the research overall: Earlier findings included roughly 120 million unique TCR beta sequences obtained from 150 million to 200 million T cells.

Study findings and constraints: Being productive about 87% or about 30% of the time was typical of most TCR beta V segments in an earlier analysis.

The sequenced sample was PBMCs. This TCR derives from a woman aged 45 to 65 in good health and CMV-seropositive. The chain is built from TRBV9 and TRBJ2-3, with a tentative D call TRBD2 (6 bases). The CDR3 loop reads CASSVGSGSGFTDTQYF. The CDR3 nucleotides read TGTGCCAGCAGCGTAGGGAGCGGTAGCGGATTCACAGATACGCAGTATTTT.